This T cell receptor (beta chain) appears in the sequencing data of a study of T cell repertoires in cytomegalovirus infection. At the level of the study: Matching HLA type, along with CMV infection, was indicated by public TCR beta signatures. Broader study findings: The ex vivo response was dominated by HLA-C-restricted CMV-specific TCR beta clonotypes. People with CMV and the relevant HLA were identified by cumulative public TCR beta family frequency.

This clonotype came up a few times. Its antigen is still unknown. TCRdb called the reads again in MiXCR, with one record for every CDR3 protein. The profile shows more than 200,000 distinct CDR3 sequences, approximately 9.1% of them singletons. V gave up 7 bases and J gave up 8 bases; unmatched junction bases: 6. CDR3 length: 13 amino acids. Per the germline V gene, CDR1 is MNHEY and CDR2 is SVGAGI. The genes are TRBV6-5 and TRBJ2-1; TRBD2 matches at 9 bases. This TCR was sampled from a human donor in good health (CMV status not recorded). Some clones in this sample may be carry-over from other donors' samples. Sequencing was performed on PBMCs. This CDR3 reads CASNRAGGDEQFF. The CDR3 DNA follows: TGTGCCAGCAATCGAGCGGGAGGAGATGAGCAGTTCTTC.